This T cell receptor (beta chain) is from a study of T cell changes during pregnancy in multiple sclerosis (dated by TCRdb to the late 2010s). Context from the whole study: In women with multiple sclerosis, the researchers looked at how the T cell repertoire shifted as pregnancy progressed.

A word on this clone: Its cognate antigen has yet to be identified. No quality values exist for individual bases; no much larger clone is one base distant.

Trimming leaves V shorter by 5 bases and J shorter by 0 bases, with the junction holding 5 bases beyond the gene matches. Taken from the germline V gene (reference sequence), the CDR1 and CDR2 loops are SEHNR and FQNEAQ. Spanning cysteine to phenylalanine, the CDR3 consists of 17 amino acids. The read is trimmed to its CDR3 DNA, 51 bases read in frame from base 1. The library was obtained by the immunoSEQ multiplex PCR assay. TCRdb re-hosts the immuneACCESS table, in-frame sequences only. Its copies lack some clones; in the studies checked, an unresolved V gene accounts for under half of them, and the cause for the rest is not known. This sample lists about 20,000 clones; approximately 90% were detected once. The top ten constitute approximately 8% of the sample.

This chain is built from TRBV7-9 and TRBJ2-1; 12 central nucleotides agree with TRBD2. The clonotype originates from a female donor in good health, enrolled as a control in a pregnancy study. The sample here was CD8+ T cells from peripheral blood mononuclear cells, taken in the second trimester of pregnancy. The bases are TGTGCCAGCAGCACTACACTAGCGGGGGGCTCCTACAATGAGCAGTTCTTC. The encoded protein is CASSTTLAGGSYNEQFF.